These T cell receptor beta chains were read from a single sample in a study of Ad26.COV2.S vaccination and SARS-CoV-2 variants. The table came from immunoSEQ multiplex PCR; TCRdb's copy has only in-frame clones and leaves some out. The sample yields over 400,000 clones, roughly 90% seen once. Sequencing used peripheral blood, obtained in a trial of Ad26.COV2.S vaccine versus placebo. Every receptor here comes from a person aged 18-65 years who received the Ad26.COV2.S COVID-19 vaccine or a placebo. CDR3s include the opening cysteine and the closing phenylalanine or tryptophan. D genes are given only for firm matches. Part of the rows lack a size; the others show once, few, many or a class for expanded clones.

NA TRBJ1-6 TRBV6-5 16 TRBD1 CASSYSRTGNNSPLHF TGTGCCAGCAGTTACTCCCGGACAGGGAATAATTCACCCCTCCACTTT
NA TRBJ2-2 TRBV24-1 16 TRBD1 CATSVSGTGNTGELFF TGTGCCACCAGTGTCTCCGGGACAGGAAACACCGGGGAGCTGTTTTTT
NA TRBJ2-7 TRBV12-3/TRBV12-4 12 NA CASSRLTYEQYF TGTGCCAGCAGCCGTTTAACCTACGAGCAGTACTTC
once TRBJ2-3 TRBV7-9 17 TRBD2 CASSLAAMGLGADTQYF TGTGCCAGCAGCTTAGCTGCAATGGGACTAGGGGCGGATACGCAGTATTTT
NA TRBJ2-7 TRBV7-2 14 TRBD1 CASSTQQGNYEQYF TGTGCCAGCAGCACACAACAGGGGAATTACGAGCAGTACTTC
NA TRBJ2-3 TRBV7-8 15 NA CASSLVQGGHVTQYF TGTGCCAGCAGCTTAGTTCAGGGCGGGCACGTTACGCAGTATTTT
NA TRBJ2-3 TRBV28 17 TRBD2 CASRITSGGTSTDTQYF TGTGCCAGCAGGATAACCAGCGGGGGGACTAGCACAGATACGCAGTATTTT
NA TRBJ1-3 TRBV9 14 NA CASSVAGNGNTIYF TGTGCCAGCAGCGTGGCAGGGAACGGAAACACCATATATTTT
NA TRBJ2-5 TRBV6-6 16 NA CASSYKLGFGIETQYF TGTGCCAGCAGTTACAAGCTAGGCTTTGGAATAGAGACCCAGTACTTC
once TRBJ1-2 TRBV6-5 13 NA CASSYAGVYGYTF TGTGCCAGCAGTTACGCGGGGGTCTATGGCTACACCTTC
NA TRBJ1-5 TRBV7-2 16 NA CASSPRDRWPDQPQHF TGTGCCAGCAGCCCCCGGGACCGATGGCCCGATCAGCCCCAGCATTTT
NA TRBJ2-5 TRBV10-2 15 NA CASSYGSGGRETQYF TGCGCCAGCAGTTATGGGTCCGGGGGCCGGGAGACCCAGTACTTC
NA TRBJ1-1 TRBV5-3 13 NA CARSVQIRTEAFF TGTGCCAGAAGCGTACAGATCCGCACTGAAGCTTTCTTT
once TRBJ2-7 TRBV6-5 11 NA CASTARYEQYF TGTGCCAGCACAGCTAGGTACGAGCAGTACTTC
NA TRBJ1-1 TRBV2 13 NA CASSDMSNTEAFF TGTGCCAGCAGTGATATGTCTAACACTGAAGCTTTCTTT
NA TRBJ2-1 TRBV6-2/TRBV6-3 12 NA CASSYSSNEQFF TGTGCCAGCAGTTATTCGAGCAATGAGCAGTTCTTC
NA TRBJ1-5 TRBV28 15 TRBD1 CASSLTTGSNQPQHF TGTGCCAGCAGTTTGACGACAGGGAGCAATCAGCCCCAGCATTTT
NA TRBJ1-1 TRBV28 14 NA CASSSPGQNTEAFF TGTGCCAGCAGCTCTCCGGGACAGAACACTGAAGCTTTCTTT
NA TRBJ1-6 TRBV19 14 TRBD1 CASSPGQGLSPLHF TGTGCCAGTAGTCCGGGACAGGGTCTGTCACCCCTCCACTTT
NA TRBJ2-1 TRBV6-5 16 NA CASSYSGLQLPNEQFF TGTGCCAGCAGTTACTCGGGACTTCAATTACCCAATGAGCAGTTCTTC
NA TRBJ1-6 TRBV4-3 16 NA CASSQDGTPYNSPLHF TGCGCCAGCAGCCAAGACGGGACACCTTATAATTCACCCCTCCACTTT
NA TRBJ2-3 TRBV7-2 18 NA CASSSKSFSLSSTDTQYF TGTGCCAGCAGCTCCAAAAGTTTTAGCCTCTCAAGCACGGATACGCAGTATTTT
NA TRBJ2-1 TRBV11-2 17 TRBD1 CASSPWFERGRLNEQFF TGTGCCAGCAGCCCCTGGTTTGAGAGGGGGCGTTTAAATGAGCAGTTCTTC
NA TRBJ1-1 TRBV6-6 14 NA CATGEGRMNTEAFF TGTGCCACTGGTGAGGGGCGCATGAACACTGAAGCTTTCTTT
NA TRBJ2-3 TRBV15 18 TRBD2 CATSRELAGGPSTDTQYF TGTGCCACCAGCAGAGAACTAGCGGGGGGGCCAAGCACAGATACGCAGTATTTT
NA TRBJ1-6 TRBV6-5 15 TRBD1 CASGLSGQGDSPLHF TGTGCCAGCGGACTCTCGGGACAGGGAGATTCACCCCTCCACTTT
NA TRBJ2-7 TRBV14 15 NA CASSQSGTVSYEQYF TGTGCCAGCAGCCAATCCGGGACTGTATCCTACGAGCAGTACTTC
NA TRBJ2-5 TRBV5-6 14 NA CASSLLASQETQYF TGTGCCAGCAGCTTGCTAGCGTCTCAAGAGACCCAGTACTTC